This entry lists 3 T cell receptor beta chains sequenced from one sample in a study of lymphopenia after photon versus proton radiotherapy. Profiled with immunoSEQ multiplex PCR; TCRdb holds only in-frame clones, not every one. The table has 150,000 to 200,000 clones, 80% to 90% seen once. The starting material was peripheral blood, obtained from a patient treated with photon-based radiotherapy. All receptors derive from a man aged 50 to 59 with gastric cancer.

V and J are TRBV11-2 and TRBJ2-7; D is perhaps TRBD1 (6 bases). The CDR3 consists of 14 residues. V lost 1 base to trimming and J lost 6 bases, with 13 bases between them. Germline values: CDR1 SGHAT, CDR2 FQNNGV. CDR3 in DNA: TGTGCCAGCAGCTTAGGGGCCAGGGGTGGCGAGCAGTACTTC. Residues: CASSLGARGGEQYF.

The CDR3 bases are TGTGCCAGCAGTGGGGATTCTAGCGGGAGGAGCTCCTACAATGAGCAGTTCTTC. Its protein is CASSGDSSGRSSYNEQFF. The chain has TRBV2 and TRBJ2-1; 11 nucleotides match TRBD2. The trim removed 4 bases at V and 0 bases at J, leaving 8 bases unmatched. Germline CDR1 and CDR2: SNHLY and FYNNEI. This CDR3 has 18 amino acids.

The CDR3 DNA sequence: TGTGCCAGCAGCTTTACCACAGGGTCCTCCTACGAGCAGTACTTC. Encoded protein: CASSFTTGSSYEQYF. The genes are TRBV7-2 and TRBJ2-7, with D maybe TRBD1 (6 bases). The CDR3 runs to 15 residues. V lost 3 bases to trimming and J lost 0 bases, with 12 bases between them. Germline values: CDR1 SGHTA, CDR2 FQGNSA.